A single sample is the source of the 20 T cell receptor beta chains below, sequenced in a study of Graves' ophthalmopathy and Graves' hyperthyroidism. Scientists amplified the TCR beta CDR3 regions from RNA transcripts. HTBI-primed first-round RT-PCR preceded second-round multiplex PCR. MiXCR was run by TCRdb on the multiplex PCR reads, yielding one entry per CDR3 protein. The sample has 600,000 to 700,000 distinct CDR3 sequences; roughly two fifths are singletons. The specimen sequenced was peripheral blood. These receptors were collected from an adult man with Graves' ophthalmopathy.

The V call is TRBV12-3 or TRBV12-4, the J call TRBJ1-2; D perhaps matches TRBD1 (5 bases). The CDR3 contains 14 residues. Trimming cost V 5 bases and J 5 bases, with 15 bases left between them. The CDR3, as DNA: TGTGCCAGCAGTCAGGTTTCAGGGCCTTATGGCTACACCTTC. Translating it yields CASSQVSGPYGYTF.

A remark on this clonotype: A much more abundant neighbour one base away suggests this may be a read error. The chain employs TRBV29-1 and TRBJ2-7; D is perhaps TRBD2 (6 bases). In germline, CDR1 is SQVTM, CDR2 ANQGSEA. The CDR3 runs to 14 residues. Trimming removed 4 bases at V and 4 bases at J, with 17 bases between. The CDR3 region is CSVGPGRGLYEQYF. The CDR3, as DNA: TGCAGCGTTGGACCGGGACGGGGGTTATACGAGCAGTACTTC.

Of note for this clonotype: One base away lies a much larger clone, so this may be a sequencing read error. The chain combines TRBV19 with TRBJ2-6; D is possibly TRBD2 (7 bases). Germline CDR1 is LNHDA and CDR2 is SQIVND (reference sequence). The CDR3 is made up of 15 amino acids. The CDR3 region is CASRGGGAGANVPTF. The CDR3, as DNA: TGTGCCAGTAGGGGCGGGGGCGCTGGGGCCAACGTCCCGACTTTC.

This clonotype was counted ten times or more. The genes are TRBV29-1 and TRBJ2-7, with D maybe TRBD2 (5 bases). V was pared by 0 bases and J by 4 bases, with 7 bases between. The CDR3 sequence is 12 residues long. Germline-derived CDR1 and CDR2 are SQVTM and ANQGSEA. CDR3 DNA sequence: TGCAGCGTTGAAGATGAGGGTTACGAGCAGTACTTC. Translated, it gives CSVEDEGYEQYF.

To note about this clonotype: A much larger clonotype is one base distant, so this may be a read error. This chain joins TRBV5-4 and TRBJ1-2; TRBD1 agrees at 7 bases. Germline CDR1 SGHNT, CDR2 YYREEE (reference sequence). This CDR3 spans 16 amino acids. CDR3 in amino acids: CANSLGGTANHYGYTF. The CDR3 bases are TGTGCCAACAGCTTGGGTGGGACAGCGAACCACTATGGCTACACCTTC. The full variable domain, rest sourced from reference TRBV5-4 and TRBJ1-2, is ETGVTQSPTHLIKTRGQQVTLRCSSQSGHNTVSWYQQALGQGPQFIFQYYREEENGRGNFPPRFSGLQFPNYSSELNVNALELDDSALYLCANSLGGTANHYGYTFGSGTRLTVV.

This clonotype was detected ten times or more. V and J are TRBV18 and TRBJ1-1; D is ambiguous. Per the germline V gene, CDR1 is KGHSH and CDR2 is LQKENI. The CDR3 is made up of 15 amino acids. V was shortened by 1 base and J by 2 bases, with 11 bases between the two germline ends. CDR3 amino acids: CASSPLSGVNTEAFF. CDR3 bases: TGTGCCAGCTCACCACTGTCTGGGGTAAACACTGAAGCTTTCTTT.

Comments on this clonotype: A much larger clone sits a single nucleotide away, making a read error possible. The chain is built from TRBV7-8 and TRBJ2-5; D is uncertain. There are 13 residues in the CDR3. Germline assignment: CDR1 SGHVS and CDR2 FQNEAQ. The CDR3 sequence is CASSPTSAPTQCF. DNA for the CDR3: TGTGCCAGCAGCCCCACATCAGCCCCGACCCAGTGCTTC.

This clonotype has only one observation. With a much larger clone just one base away, this may be a read error. The chain has TRBV12-3 or TRBV12-4 and TRBJ1-5; D remains unclear. The germline V and J ends were trimmed by 3 bases and 9 bases, with 9 bases remaining between them. The CDR3 extends over 12 amino acids. CDR3: CASSFSGRPQHF. CDR3 DNA: TGTGCCAGCAGTTTTAGTGGTAGGCCCCAGCATTTT.

In this sample, this clonotype turned up many times. The gene calls are TRBV29-1 and TRBJ2-6; D unclear. Per the germline V gene, CDR1 is SQVTM and CDR2 is ANQGSEA. V was trimmed by 2 bases and J by 2 bases, leaving 10 bases between them. The length of the CDR3 is 15 residues. As DNA, the CDR3 is TGCAGCGTTGAAATTCTACAGCCTGGGGCCAACGTCCTGACTTTC. It is translated as CSVEILQPGANVLTF.

Comments on this clonotype: It may be a read error: a sequence one base away is much more abundant. The chain employs TRBV5-6 and TRBJ2-7; D possibly corresponds to TRBD1 (5 bases). The germline V gene has CDR1 SGHDT and CDR2 YYEEEE. The CDR3 covers 15 residues. The CDR3 is CASGLYGAKGNEQYF. CDR3 DNA: TGTGCCAGCGGCTTGTATGGGGCCAAAGGGAACGAGCAGTACTTC.

In the case of this clonotype: The final CDR3 position lacks the conserved phenylalanine or tryptophan, pointing to a likely read error. The genes are TRBV5-1 and TRBJ1-6; D might be TRBD1 (5 bases). This CDR3 has 14 amino acids. CDR1 and CDR2 from the germline V gene are SGHRS and YFSETQ. CDR3 sequence reads: CASSIDSRYSPLHS. The DNA of the CDR3 is TGTGCCAGCAGCATCGACAGTCGTTATTCACCCCTCCACTCT.

This clonotype was seen repeatedly, ten times or more. The chain joins TRBV4-1 to TRBJ2-2, with D uncertain. The CDR3 consists of 12 residues. Trimming pared 6 bases from V and 6 bases from J, leaving 8 bases between. CDR1 and CDR2 (germline): MGHRA, YSYEKL. CDR3 nucleotides: TGCGCCAGCAGTCGTCTAGCCGGGGAGCTGTTTTTT. It is translated as CASSRLAGELFF.

The V call is TRBV9, the J call TRBJ1-1; 10 bases fit TRBD1. CDR1 is SGDLS and CDR2 is YYNGEE in the germline V gene. V shed 4 bases, J shed 1 base, and the junction held 7 bases outside the gene matches. This CDR3 spans 16 amino acids. CDR3 sequence reads: CASSRGQGSRNTEAFF. CDR3 bases: TGTGCCAGCAGCAGGGGACAGGGGAGTAGGAACACTGAAGCTTTCTTT.

This clonotype showed up many times. The chain links TRBV20-1 to TRBJ1-3; TRBD1 aligns across 7 bases. With 6 bases clipped from V and 0 bases from J, the junction kept 11 bases outside the gene matches. The CDR3 covers 16 residues. The V gene's germline CDR1 is DFQATT and CDR2 SNEGSKA (reference sequence). The CDR3 DNA reads TGCAGTGCCAAATACGGGACAGCTTACTCTGGAAACACCATATATTTT. Translated, it gives CSAKYGTAYSGNTIYF.

This chain links TRBV2 with TRBJ1-6; possible D gene TRBD1, 6 bases. The germline V and J ends were trimmed by 4 bases and 8 bases, with 12 bases remaining between them. The CDR3 contains 14 residues. Germline V gene lookup returns CDR1 SNHLY and CDR2 FYNNEI. CDR3 nucleotides: TGTGCCAGCAGTGTTTGGGGGGCTGATTCACCCCTCCACTTT. It yields the protein CASSVWGADSPLHF.

With respect to this clonotype: A much larger clone is a single base away; this may be a read error. The J gene is TRBJ2-7, the V gene TRBV20-1; D is ambiguous. Germline V CDR1 and CDR2: DFQATT, SNEGSKA (reference sequence). CDR3 length: 11 residues. The CDR3 region has the DNA TGCAGTGCTAGTAGCTATCGCGAGCAGCACTTC. It encodes CSASSYREQHF.

This clonotype has only a few counts. The rearrangement joins TRBV11-1 to TRBJ2-7; D gene unclear. With 4 bases removed from V and 2 bases from J, the gap between germline ends came to 15 bases. Germline CDR1 and CDR2: SGHAT and FQDESV (reference sequence). The CDR3 spans 15 residues. CDR3 sequence: CASSSYGMGTYEQYF. The CDR3 bases are TGTGCCAGCAGCTCCTATGGCATGGGCACCTACGAGCAGTACTTC.

This chain links TRBV7-9 with TRBJ1-2, with a tentative D call TRBD1 (6 bases). V was clipped by 7 bases and J by 2 bases, with 11 bases between them. CDR1 and CDR2 (germline): SEHNR, FQNEAQ (reference sequence). CDR3 length: 13 residues. CDR3 region: CASTEGGNYGYTF. The CDR3 coding sequence is TGTGCCAGCACCGAGGGGGGCAACTATGGCTACACCTTC.

At least ten counts were recorded for this clonotype. This chain connects TRBV9 to TRBJ1-2, with D hard to call. Germline V CDR1 and CDR2: SGDLS, YYNGEE. Trimming took off 1 base at V and 4 bases at J, with 14 bases between the two ends. The CDR3 extends over 15 amino acids. The chain's CDR3 is CASSVFSTGSYGYTF. Written as DNA, the CDR3 is TGTGCCAGCAGCGTATTTAGTACCGGGAGCTATGGCTACACCTTC.

A word on this clonotype: The junction and the germline gene differ at one end; a read error may be behind it. The J gene is TRBJ1-1, the V gene TRBV2, with D perhaps matching TRBD1 (5 bases). CDR3 length: 13 residues. Germline-derived CDR1 and CDR2 are SNHLY and FYNNEI. CDR3 sequence reads: CAGSVQEDTDAFF. The CDR3 region has the DNA TGTGCCGGCAGTGTACAGGAGGACACTGATGCTTTCTTT.